The next 31 T cell receptor beta chains were all read from a single sample in a study of shared clonotypes between healthy human individuals. TCRdb's table, derived via immunoSEQ multiplex PCR, lists solely in-frame clones and lacks some. This sample carries over 2 million clones, 90% to 95% of them seen once, and the ten largest clones take roughly 0.13%. Sequencing input: naive CD4+ T cells sorted from blood. Specified subset: CD45RA+ positively selected. These receptors were obtained from a man in his late teens or twenties in good health.

The J gene is TRBJ1-6, the V gene TRBV6-1; no reliable D call. The CDR3 is 14 amino acids. Trimming shortened V by 4 bases and J by 8 bases, and 12 bases separated the two germline ends. CDR1 MNHNS and CDR2 SASEGT come from the germline V gene. The CDR3 region is CASSVDGSYSPLHF. CDR3 DNA sequence: TGTGCCAGCAGTGTCGACGGATCGTATTCACCCCTCCACTTT.

In the case of this clone: The same CDR3 arises from other DNA sequences in this sample as well. The V and J genes are TRBV9 and TRBJ2-3; TRBD2 might be the D (6 bases). Trimming took off 0 bases at V and 1 base at J, with 6 bases between the two ends. The CDR3 covers 14 residues. Per germline, CDR1 SGDLS and CDR2 YYNGEE. The CDR3 DNA sequence: TGTGCCAGCAGCGTAGGACTAGGCACAGATACGCAGTATTTT. It yields the protein CASSVGLGTDTQYF. The full variable domain, its missing parts supplied by reference TRBV9 and TRBJ2-3, is DSGVTQTPKHLITATGQRVTLRCSPRSGDLSVYWYQQSLDQGLQFLIQYYNGEERAKGNILERFSAQQFPDLHSELNLSSLELGDSALYFCASSVGLGTDTQYFGPGTRLTVL.

This chain connects TRBV11-2 to TRBJ2-7; 7 bases are a match to TRBD1. The junction had 9 bases not matched to a gene; V was cut back by 5 bases and J by 5 bases. The V gene's germline CDR1 is SGHAT and CDR2 FQNNGV. There are 14 residues in the CDR3. This CDR3 reads CASSPVGTVNEQYF. The CDR3 coding sequence is TGTGCCAGCAGCCCAGTGGGGACAGTAAACGAGCAGTACTTC.

V is TRBV10-1 and J is TRBJ2-1, with TRBD1 as a possible D gene (5 bases). Germline CDR1 is WNHNN and CDR2 is SYGVQD (reference sequence). The V end was cut by 2 bases, the J end by 8 bases, with 13 bases between. The CDR3 loop spans 14 amino acids. The DNA of the CDR3 is TGCGCCAGCAGTGAGGGCGGCCAGGGCGATGAGCAGTTCTTC. It yields the protein CASSEGGQGDEQFF.

This sequence joins TRBV6-6 and TRBJ2-2; D is tentatively TRBD1 or TRBD2 (6 bases each). The germline V gene has CDR1 MNHNY and CDR2 SVGAGI (reference sequence). V shed 0 bases and J shed 3 bases, with 8 bases lying between them. CDR3 length: 15 residues. The CDR3 coding sequence is TGTGCCAGCAGTTACTCAGGGGGGTACACCGGGGAGCTGTTTTTT. Its protein is CASSYSGGYTGELFF.

This clone has only one observation. The genes are TRBV6-1 and TRBJ1-6; D possibly corresponds to TRBD1 (5 bases). The CDR3 covers 15 residues. With 3 bases removed from V and 6 bases from J, the gap between germline ends came to 12 bases. Germline CDR1 and CDR2: MNHNS and SASEGT. CDR3 in amino acids: CASSEGPWPNSPLHF. The CDR3 DNA is TGTGCCAGCAGTGAGGGGCCCTGGCCTAATTCACCCCTCCACTTT.

The rearrangement uses TRBV6-6 and TRBJ1-3; D ambiguous. Trimming shortened V by 5 bases and J by 4 bases, and 15 bases separated the two germline ends. The V gene's germline CDR1 is MNHNY and CDR2 SVGAGI (reference sequence). The CDR3 is made up of 15 amino acids. CDR3 in DNA: TGTGCCAGCAGTCCCCCGGGAGGGCAAGGAAACACCATATATTTT. This gives the protein CASSPPGGQGNTIYF.

In regard to this clone: The sample contains more than one DNA sequence encoding this CDR3. This chain links TRBV7-2 with TRBJ2-7; 9 bases fit TRBD1. CDR3 length: 14 residues. The V gene end was trimmed by 3 bases and the J gene end by 2 bases; junction bases not matched to a gene: 2. The germline V gene encodes CDR1 SGHTA and CDR2 FQGNSA. CDR3 bases: TGTGCCAGCAGCTTGGGGACAGGGACCTACGAGCAGTACTTC. Residues: CASSLGTGTYEQYF.

This clone was seen only a few times. The chain has TRBV2 and TRBJ2-5, with a tentative D call TRBD1 (5 bases). CDR1 is SNHLY, CDR2 FYNNEI, per germline. V was clipped by 2 bases and J by 5 bases, with 21 bases between them. The CDR3 covers 17 residues. In DNA form, the CDR3 reads TGTGCCAGCAGTGAAACTCAGGGCAAACCCTTCAGGGAGACCCAGTACTTC. Its translation is CASSETQGKPFRETQYF.

This chain uses TRBV5-4 with TRBJ1-4; D is unresolved. Germline values: CDR1 SGHNT, CDR2 YYREEE (reference sequence). Trimming cost V 4 bases and J 5 bases, with 15 bases left between them. There are 15 residues in the CDR3. The CDR3: CASSRSLAANEKLFF. The CDR3 DNA is TGTGCCAGCAGCCGAAGTCTGGCCGCGAATGAAAAACTGTTTTTT. Looking up the rest from reference TRBV5-4 and TRBJ1-4 gives the full variable domain: ETGVTQSPTHLIKTRGQQVTLRCSSQSGHNTVSWYQQALGQGPQFIFQYYREEENGRGNFPPRFSGLQFPNYSSELNVNALELDDSALYLCASSRSLAANEKLFFGSGTQLSVL.

As to this clone: Other nucleotide sequences in the sample specify the same CDR3. The genes are TRBV19 and TRBJ2-5; the match to TRBD1 covers 7 bases. Germline V CDR1 and CDR2: LNHDA, SQIVND (reference sequence). The CDR3 has 13 amino acids. V gave up 6 bases and J gave up 2 bases; unmatched junction bases: 3. The CDR3 nucleotides read TGTGCCAGTAGGCGACAGGGACAAGAGACCCAGTACTTC. Translation: CASRRQGQETQYF.

This clone is a singleton in its sample. The CDR3 here is CASSLVGDSEAFF. In DNA form, the CDR3 reads TGTGCCAGCAGCTTAGTCGGGGACTCTGAAGCTTTCTTT. V is TRBV7-9 and J is TRBJ1-1; possible D gene TRBD1, 5 bases. Germline V CDR1 and CDR2: SEHNR, FQNEAQ (reference sequence). V dropped 1 base and J dropped 6 bases, with 9 bases sitting between them. CDR3 length: 13 amino acids. Full variable domain (missing parts from reference TRBV7-9 and TRBJ1-1): DTGVSQNPRHKITKRGQNVTFRCDPISEHNRLYWYRQTLGQGPEFLTYFQNEAQLEKSRLLSDRFSAERPKGSFSTLEIQRTEQGDSAMYLCASSLVGDSEAFFGQGTRLTVV.

This chain links TRBV7-9 with TRBJ2-3; 8 bases agree with TRBD2. Germline CDR1 SEHNR, CDR2 FQNEAQ (reference sequence). The CDR3 contains 15 residues. The J segment lost 2 bases and the V segment lost 2 bases, leaving 3 bases of the junction unmatched. This chain's CDR3 is CASSLRGLDTDTQYF. Here the CDR3 DNA reads TGTGCCAGCAGCTTAAGGGGACTAGACACAGATACGCAGTATTTT.

V and J are TRBV7-9 and TRBJ1-1, with D possibly TRBD1 on 6 matching bases. The CDR3 is made up of 15 amino acids. The V gene lost 1 base and the J gene lost 4 bases, with 13 bases spanning the gap. Germline loops: CDR1 SEHNR, CDR2 FQNEAQ (reference sequence). The CDR3, as DNA: TGTGCCAGCAGCTTAGGTCTAGGGGGATCCACTGAAGCTTTCTTT. Protein: CASSLGLGGSTEAFF.

This chain uses TRBV12-5 with TRBJ2-3, with 12 bases fitting TRBD2. This CDR3 has 20 amino acids. Per the germline V gene, CDR1 is LGHNT and CDR2 is FRNRAP. V was clipped by 7 bases and J by 0 bases; unmatched bases: 17. As DNA, the CDR3 is TGTGCTAGTGCCTATAAGGGGGGGACTAGCGGGCTGACTAGCACAGATACGCAGTATTTT. This translates into CASAYKGGTSGLTSTDTQYF.

This chain joins TRBV28 and TRBJ2-7; 8 bases align to TRBD1. After removal of 6 bases from V and 3 bases from J, the junction contained 10 bases not matched to a gene. In germline, CDR1 is MDHEN, CDR2 SYDVKM. The CDR3 sequence is 15 residues long. The DNA for the CDR3 is TGTGCCAGCAGCTCGGGGACAGGAGGACACTACGAGCAGTACTTC. It is translated as CASSSGTGGHYEQYF.

The gene calls are TRBV9 and TRBJ1-6; a possible D gene is TRBD1 (5 bases). The CDR3 loop spans 15 amino acids. Between the trimmed V and J ends, which lost 0 bases and 6 bases, there was a span of 10 bases. The V gene's germline CDR1 is SGDLS and CDR2 YYNGEE. CDR3 loop: CASSVEAGRNSPLHF. CDR3 DNA: TGTGCCAGCAGCGTAGAGGCAGGGCGTAATTCACCCCTCCACTTT.

This chain links TRBV12-2 with TRBJ2-5; the table calls TRBD2, which could not be checked here. TRBV12-2 is termed a pseudogene. CDR3 length: 10 amino acids. The CDR3 is CASLSETQYF. In DNA form, the CDR3 reads TGTGCAAGTCTCTCAGAGACCCAGTACTTC.

The chain joins TRBV28 to TRBJ1-3; a possible D gene is TRBD1 (5 bases). This CDR3 contains 13 residues. Germline V gene sequence: CDR1 MDHEN, CDR2 SYDVKM. V shed 6 bases and J shed 2 bases, with 8 bases lying between them. CDR3 coding DNA: TGTGCCAGCAGCCAGGGCCCTGGAAACACCATATATTTT. This gives the protein CASSQGPGNTIYF.

The V gene is TRBV18, the J gene TRBJ2-2, with D possibly matching TRBD2 (5 bases). Germline CDR1 and CDR2: KGHSH and LQKENI. The CDR3 has 13 residues. With 4 bases removed from V and 7 bases from J, the gap between germline ends came to 10 bases. Here the CDR3 DNA reads TGTGCCAGCTCACAGGACCGGGGCGGGGAGCTGTTTTTT. This gives the protein CASSQDRGGELFF.

The gene calls are TRBV2 and TRBJ1-5; weak D call: TRBD1 (6 bases). Germline V CDR1 and CDR2: SNHLY, FYNNEI. This CDR3 has 16 amino acids. The V and J ends lost 3 bases and 5 bases respectively, with 17 bases between them. CDR3 in DNA: TGTGCCAGCAGTGATCTCGGCCAGGGGACCTATCAGCCCCAGCATTTT. It codes for CASSDLGQGTYQPQHF.

V and J are TRBV18 and TRBJ2-1, with no clear D. Trimming cost V 6 bases and J 5 bases, with 8 bases left between them. Germline V gene data show CDR1 as KGHSH and CDR2 as LQKENI. The CDR3 has 12 residues. The CDR3 sequence is CASSPNNNEQFF. CDR3 sequence (DNA): TGTGCCAGCTCGCCTAACAACAATGAGCAGTTCTTC.

V usage is TRBV19 and J usage is TRBJ1-2; TRBD1 aligns across 7 bases. This CDR3 region has 15 residues. V lost 8 bases and J lost 4; bases outside the gene matches: 13. Germline V gene data show CDR1 as LNHDA and CDR2 as SQIVND (reference sequence). In DNA form, the CDR3 reads TGTGCCAGTTGCCCCGGGGGACAGACAGTCTATGGCTACACCTTC. Translation: CASCPGGQTVYGYTF.

The V call is TRBV7-2, the J call TRBJ2-7; TRBD1 matches 10 bases. V was clipped by 1 base and J by 0 bases; unmatched bases: 9. The germline V gene has CDR1 SGHTA and CDR2 FQGNSA. The CDR3 covers 18 residues. In nucleotides, the CDR3 is TGTGCCAGCAGCTTAGGGACAGGGGGGACCTCCATCTCCTACGAGCAGTACTTC. Translated: CASSLGTGGTSISYEQYF.

The chain employs TRBV7-2 and TRBJ2-1; 12 positions match TRBD1. Germline lookup yields CDR1 SGHTA and CDR2 FQGNSA. The CDR3 consists of 15 residues. Trimming removed 4 bases from V and 4 bases from J; junction bases left unmatched: 2. The CDR3 DNA follows: TGTGCCAGCAGCTCGGGACAGGGGGCTTACAATGAGCAGTTCTTC. Its translation: CASSSGQGAYNEQFF.

As concerns this clone: Other nucleotide sequences in the sample specify the same CDR3. The chain combines TRBV2 with TRBJ1-2, with D unclear. Germline lookup yields CDR1 SNHLY and CDR2 FYNNEI. The CDR3 is 11 residues long. Between the trimmed V and J ends, which lost 1 base and 7 bases, there was a span of 4 bases. Written as DNA, the CDR3 is TGTGCCAGCAGTGAAGACTCTGGCTACACCTTC. It yields the protein CASSEDSGYTF.

Comments on this clone: The sample has other DNA sequences that encode this CDR3 too. The rearrangement uses TRBV30 and TRBJ1-5; TRBD1 might be the D (5 bases). V was cut by 2 bases and J by 0 bases, with 5 bases left in between. The CDR3 extends over 13 amino acids. Germline CDR1 reads GTSNPN; CDR2 reads SVGIG (reference sequence). Here the CDR3 reads CAWSRGSNQPQHF. The CDR3 DNA follows: TGTGCCTGGAGTAGGGGTAGCAATCAGCCCCAGCATTTT.

This clone was picked up one time. The chain combines TRBV4-1 with TRBJ2-1; 11 nucleotides line up with TRBD2. Germline V gene data show CDR1 as MGHRA and CDR2 as YSYEKL. The trim removed 3 bases at V and 6 bases at J, leaving 10 bases unmatched. The CDR3 contains 17 residues. The CDR3 bases are TGCGCCAGCAGCCAGCCCGGGGGAGGACTAGCGGGCAATGAGCAGTTCTTC. This translates into CASSQPGGGLAGNEQFF.

The chain is built from TRBV30 and TRBJ2-6; D unclear. Germline-derived CDR1 and CDR2 are GTSNPN and SVGIG (reference sequence). This CDR3 region has 15 residues. Between the trimmed V and J ends, which lost 3 bases and 0 bases, there was a span of 9 bases. The CDR3 coding sequence is TGTGCCTGGAGAAGGGTCCCCTCTGGGGCCAACGTCCTGACTTTC. Protein product: CAWRRVPSGANVLTF.

Worth noting for this clone: Other DNA variants within this sample encode the same CDR3. The chain recombines TRBV9 with TRBJ1-1; D is unresolved. V dropped 0 bases and J dropped 0 bases, with 9 bases sitting between them. Germline assignment: CDR1 SGDLS and CDR2 YYNGEE. CDR3 length: 15 residues. CDR3 loop: CASSVDQIMNTEAFF. The DNA for the CDR3 is TGTGCCAGCAGCGTAGATCAGATTATGAACACTGAAGCTTTCTTT.

V usage is TRBV7-9 and J usage is TRBJ2-1; 9 bases fit TRBD1. V trimming: 2 bases; J trimming: 4 bases; junction bases outside the gene matches: 3. Germline V gives CDR1 SEHNR, CDR2 FQNEAQ (reference sequence). The CDR3 has 15 residues. The CDR3 DNA follows: TGTGCCAGCAGCTTATGGGACAGGGATTACAATGAGCAGTTCTTC. Its translation is CASSLWDRDYNEQFF. The entire variable domain, with the rest obtained from reference TRBV7-9 and TRBJ2-1, is as follows: DTGVSQNPRHKITKRGQNVTFRCDPISEHNRLYWYRQTLGQGPEFLTYFQNEAQLEKSRLLSDRFSAERPKGSFSTLEIQRTEQGDSAMYLCASSLWDRDYNEQFFGPGTRLTVL.